The rows below give T cell receptor beta chains drawn from one sample of a study of cytomegalovirus exposure and HLA in healthy donors. Sequencing was performed with immunoSEQ multiplex PCR; in TCRdb, only in-frame clones are kept and a portion is missing. Its table records approximately 140,000 clones. Sequenced material: PBMCs. The receptor source for this set is a woman aged 40 to 50 in good health and CMV-seronegative. CDR3s include the opening cysteine and the closing phenylalanine or tryptophan. Each record gives: J gene, D gene, clone size, V gene, CDR3 DNA, CDR3 protein. The D gene is left open where the match is weak. Some rows mark clone size as missing; the rest say once, few, many or name a class of expanded clone.

>TRBJ1-5|.|.|TRBV21-1
TGTGCCAGCATCCTTGGGCCAGTCTATAGCAATCAGCCCCAGCATTTT
CASILGPVYSNQPQHF
>TRBJ1-2|.|.|TRBV19
.
CASSTSADYGYTF
>TRBJ2-1|.|.|TRBV4-2
TGTGCCAGCAGCCAAGCCCTTCGAGCGGACAATGAGCAGTTCTTC
CASSQALRADNEQFF
>TRBJ1-1|.|.|TRBV19
TGTGCCAGTATTTTGGACAGTGAAGCTTTCTTT
CASILDSEAFF
>TRBJ1-1|.|.|TRBV2
TGTGCCAGCAGTGAAGCCAGGAACAGGGACACTGAAGCTTTCTTT
CASSEARNRDTEAFF
>TRBJ1-5|.|.|TRBV7-2
TGTGCCAGCAGCCGAGAAGGGACAAGCAATCAGCCCCAGCATTTT
CASSREGTSNQPQHF
>TRBJ2-3|.|.|TRBV7-2
TGTGCCAGCAGCTCGCCCGCCTACACGCAGTATTTT
CASSSPAYTQYF
>TRBJ1-1|.|.|TRBV12-5
TGTGCTAGTGGTCCGCCTCCAGAAGAAACTGAAGCTTTCTTT
CASGPPPEETEAFF
>TRBJ2-1|.|.|TRBV9
TGTGCCAGCAGCGTAGCGGGGGGCGCGTTAGATGAGCAGTTCTTC
CASSVAGGALDEQFF
>TRBJ1-3|.|.|TRBV19
TGTGCCAGTAAAGGGAGCGACTCTGGAAACACCATATATTTT
CASKGSDSGNTIYF
>TRBJ1-1|.|.|TRBV11-2
TGTGCCAGCAGCTTTTGGACAGAGGACACTGAAGCTTTCTTT
CASSFWTEDTEAFF
>TRBJ1-2|.|.|TRBV6-1
TGTGCCAGCAGTGAAGCGACCCGGGTAACTATAAGCTACACCTTC
CASSEATRVTISYTF
>TRBJ1-3|.|.|TRBV5-1
TGCGCCAGCAGCCCCCAAGGGGACACCATATATTTT
CASSPQGDTIYF
>TRBJ2-7|TRBD1|.|TRBV15
TGTGCCACCAGCAGCTCCAGGACAGGGAGCTCCTACGAGCAGTACTTC
CATSSSRTGSSYEQYF
>TRBJ1-5|TRBD1|.|TRBV6-1
TGTGCCAGCAGTGAAGCGCAGGGGGATCAGCCCCAGCATTTT
CASSEAQGDQPQHF
>TRBJ1-1|.|.|TRBV30
TGTGCCTGGAGCCCCCAGGGTCGGAACACTGAAGCTTTCTTT
CAWSPQGRNTEAFF
>TRBJ2-5|TRBD1|.|TRBV5-6
TGTGCCAGCAGCTTAAGACAGGGGGTACATGAGACCCAGTACTTC
CASSLRQGVHETQYF
>TRBJ1-5|.|.|TRBV5-5
TGTGCCAGCAGCCAAGGGGTGGAGCCCCAGCATTTT
CASSQGVEPQHF
>TRBJ2-7|.|.|TRBV19
TGTGCCAGTAGTATAATGGACTCCAGGAGCTCCTACGAGCAGTACTTC
CASSIMDSRSSYEQYF
>TRBJ1-5|.|.|TRBV7-9
TGTGCCAGCAGCTCGAGTCGGGGGAGCTATAGCAATCAGCCCCAGCATTTT
CASSSSRGSYSNQPQHF
>TRBJ2-1|.|.|TRBV7-3
TGTGCCAGCAGCTCGAAAGGCGGCAATGAGCAGTTCTTC
CASSSKGGNEQFF
>TRBJ1-1|.|.|TRBV19
TGTGCCAGTAGTACCCCCGGTGAAGCTTTCTTT
CASSTPGEAFF
>TRBJ1-3|.|.|TRBV6-5
TGTGCCAGCAGTTACTCGTACAACTCTGGAAACACCATATATTTT
CASSYSYNSGNTIYF
>TRBJ2-1|.|.|TRBV2
TGTGCCAGCAGCGCAGACAGTTACAATGAGCAGTTCTTC
CASSADSYNEQFF
>TRBJ2-7|TRBD1|.|TRBV7-9
TGTGCCAGCAGCTTAAACAGGGGCTACGAGCAGTACTTC
CASSLNRGYEQYF
>TRBJ1-4|TRBD1|.|TRBV19
TGTGCCAGTAGTCTTCGACAGGGTGACGAACTGTTTTTT
CASSLRQGDELFF
>TRBJ1-2|TRBD1|.|TRBV27
TGTGCCAGCAGCCTATTGGGGACAGGGAAGGTCTATGGCTACACCTTC
CASSLLGTGKVYGYTF
>TRBJ1-2|.|.|TRBV18
TGTGCCAGCTCACCAGGGGAAGGGGTGCGATATGGCTACACCTTC
CASSPGEGVRYGYTF
>TRBJ1-1|TRBD1|medium-sized|TRBV28
TGTGCCAGCAGGGACAGGGGGAGTACTGAAGCTTTCTTT
CASRDRGSTEAFF
>TRBJ1-5|.|.|TRBV2
TGTGCCGGTAACAGGGAGGGAAATCAGCCCCAGCATTTT
CAGNREGNQPQHF
>TRBJ1-2|TRBD1|.|TRBV2
TGTGCCAGCAGTGAAGGGAACAGGGGTCTCTCTCTCTATGGCTACACCTTC
CASSEGNRGLSLYGYTF
>TRBJ2-3|TRBD2|.|TRBV10-3
TGTGCCATCACTCGAGCGGGGGGCTCTACGACTGGCACAGATACGCAGTATTTT
CAITRAGGSTTGTDTQYF
>TRBJ1-3|.|.|TRBV4-1
TGCGCCAGCAGCCAAGAGGCCAACCGAAACACCATATATTTT
CASSQEANRNTIYF
>TRBJ2-3|.|.|TRBV19
TGTGCCAGTCGTTCAATGGCTAGCACAGATACGCAGTATTTT
CASRSMASTDTQYF
>TRBJ1-2|TRBD1|.|TRBV29-1
TGCAGCGTCCCGGGGACAGTCTTTAACTATGGCTACACCTTC
CSVPGTVFNYGYTF
>TRBJ1-5|TRBD1|.|TRBV2
TGTGCCAGCAGAGACAGGGGGCGCCGGGGCAATCAGCCCCAGCATTTT
CASRDRGRRGNQPQHF
>TRBJ1-2|TRBD1|.|TRBV10-3
TGTGCCATCAGTAGCGAAACAGGGGTCTTCGCGGGTGGCTACACCTTC
CAISSETGVFAGGYTF
>TRBJ2-2|.|.|TRBV9
TGTGCCAGCACCGGAGACTACTCCGGGGAGCTGTTTTTT
CASTGDYSGELFF
>TRBJ2-7|.|.|TRBV5-1
TGCGCCAGCAGCCCGGCTGCCCAGCGGCCCTACGAGCAGTACTTC
CASSPAAQRPYEQYF
>TRBJ2-7|.|.|TRBV5-1
TGCGCCAGCAGCTTATCTACTGCCTCCTACGAGCAGTACTTC
CASSLSTASYEQYF
>TRBJ2-5|TRBD1|.|TRBV5-5
TGTGCCAGCAGCTTGGGTAGGACAGGGACGGTAGAGACCCAGTACTTC
CASSLGRTGTVETQYF
>TRBJ1-1|.|.|TRBV18
TGTGCCAGCTCACCGGGCAGGGGAGACACTGAAGCTTTCTTT
CASSPGRGDTEAFF
>TRBJ1-2|.|.|TRBV28
TGTGCCAGCGGCGGGGAATATGGCTACACCTTC
CASGGEYGYTF
>TRBJ1-1|.|.|TRBV5-1
TGCGCCAGCAGCCCACGAACGACAGAAATGAACACTGAAGCTTTCTTT
CASSPRTTEMNTEAFF
>TRBJ1-5|TRBD1|.|TRBV10-3
TGTGCCATCAGTGAGAGACAGGGTAGTAGCAATCAGCCCCAGCATTTT
CAISERQGSSNQPQHF
>TRBJ2-2|.|.|TRBV4-2
TGTGCCAGCAGCCAAGACGGGCAGGGGAACCGGGAGCTGTTTTTT
CASSQDGQGNRELFF
>TRBJ2-7|.|.|TRBV19
TGTGCCAGTAGTAAGGGTGGGGCCTCCAGCTCCTACGAGCAGTACTTC
CASSKGGASSSYEQYF
>TRBJ2-1|.|.|TRBV12-5
TGTGCTAGTGGTTTGGTAGCTCGGGGAGTGATCCCAAAGTCGGGCAATGAGCAGTTCTTC
CASGLVARGVIPKSGNEQFF
>TRBJ2-5|TRBD2|.|TRBV4-1
TGCGCCAGCAGCCCGGGACTAGCCCAGTACTTC
CASSPGLAQYF
>TRBJ2-6|.|.|TRBV6-4
TGTGCCAGCAGCGTACAGGGAGCCGGGGCCAACGTCCTGACTTTC
CASSVQGAGANVLTF